The T cell receptor beta chain under discussion was sequenced for a study of identical twins. The CDR3 spans 12 residues. V lost 2 bases and J lost 9, with 9 bases in between. CDR1 and CDR2 from the germline V gene are MNHEY and SMNVEV (reference sequence). As for this clonotype: The antigen is not known.

Whole-study findings and limits: Potential partial confounding of zero-insertion analyses by invariant MAIT and iNKT cells was noted. Out-of-frame beta sequences exhibited a weaker degree of excess twin sharing. Insertions were fewer in abundant cord blood beta clonotypes, whereas memory repertoires showed none of this pattern.

TCRdb analysed the 5' RACE reads with MiXCR anew, one entry per CDR3 protein. The sample contains 650,000 to 800,000 distinct CDR3 sequences, around 8.6% of which appear only once. Separately, the same data were catalogued under a study of yellow fever vaccine responses in identical twins.

The chain links TRBV27 to TRBJ2-3; possibly TRBD1 for D (5 bases). The receptor's source is a young woman in good health. Sample: PBMCs. DNA of the CDR3: TGTGCCAGCAGTTTAAACACAGGAACGCAGTATTTT. It encodes CASSLNTGTQYF.